The sequence of this T cell receptor beta chain was determined in a study of T cell responses to AZD1222 COVID-19 vaccine. Sequenced by immunoSEQ multiplex PCR; TCRdb stores in-frame clones only, minus some. The sample contains about 140,000 clones, 91% of which appear only once. Germline values: CDR1 MNHEY, CDR2 SMNVEV (reference sequence). This CDR3 contains 13 residues. Trimming shortened V by 3 bases and J by 5 bases, and 10 bases separated the two germline ends. This clone was detected only a few times. This receptor was identified in an adult who received the MenACWY meningococcal vaccine as a control. This chain joins TRBV27 and TRBJ1-1, with D uncertain. The source material was peripheral blood, sampled 28 days after the second dose of the MenACWY control vaccine. The CDR3: CASSLQGLTEAFF. Here the CDR3 DNA reads TGTGCCAGCAGTTTGCAAGGGCTGACTGAAGCTTTCTTT.